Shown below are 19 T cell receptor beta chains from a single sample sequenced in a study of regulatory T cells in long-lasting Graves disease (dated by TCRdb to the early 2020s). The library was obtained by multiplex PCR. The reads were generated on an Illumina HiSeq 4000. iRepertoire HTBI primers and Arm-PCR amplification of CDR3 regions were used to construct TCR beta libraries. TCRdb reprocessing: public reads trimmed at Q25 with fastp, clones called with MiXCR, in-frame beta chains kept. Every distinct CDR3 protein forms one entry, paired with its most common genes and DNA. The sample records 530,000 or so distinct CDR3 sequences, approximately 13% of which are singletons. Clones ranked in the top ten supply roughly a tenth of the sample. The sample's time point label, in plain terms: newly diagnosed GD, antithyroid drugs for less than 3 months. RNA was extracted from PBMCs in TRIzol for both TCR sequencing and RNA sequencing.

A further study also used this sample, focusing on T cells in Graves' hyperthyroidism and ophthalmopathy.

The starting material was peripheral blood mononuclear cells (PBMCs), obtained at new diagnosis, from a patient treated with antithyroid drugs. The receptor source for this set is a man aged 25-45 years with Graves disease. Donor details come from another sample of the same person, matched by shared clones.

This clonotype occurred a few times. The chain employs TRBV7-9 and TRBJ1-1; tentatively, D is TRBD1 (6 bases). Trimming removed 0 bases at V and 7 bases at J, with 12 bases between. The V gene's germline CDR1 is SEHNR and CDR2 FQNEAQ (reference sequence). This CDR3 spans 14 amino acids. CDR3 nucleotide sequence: TGTGCCAGCAGCTTAGCCCCGACAGGCCTTGAAGCTTTCTTT. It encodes CASSLAPTGLEAFF. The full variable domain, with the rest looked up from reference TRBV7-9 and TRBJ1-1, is DTGVSQNPRHKITKRGQNVTFRCDPISEHNRLYWYRQTLGQGPEFLTYFQNEAQLEKSRLLSDRFSAERPKGSFSTLEIQRTEQGDSAMYLCASSLAPTGLEAFFGQGTRLTVV.

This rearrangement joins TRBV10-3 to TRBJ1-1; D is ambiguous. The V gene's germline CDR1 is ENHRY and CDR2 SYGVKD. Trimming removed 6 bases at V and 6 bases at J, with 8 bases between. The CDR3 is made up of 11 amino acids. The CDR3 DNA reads TGTGCCATCAGGGATACAGCTGAAGCTTTCTTT. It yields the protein CAIRDTAEAFF.

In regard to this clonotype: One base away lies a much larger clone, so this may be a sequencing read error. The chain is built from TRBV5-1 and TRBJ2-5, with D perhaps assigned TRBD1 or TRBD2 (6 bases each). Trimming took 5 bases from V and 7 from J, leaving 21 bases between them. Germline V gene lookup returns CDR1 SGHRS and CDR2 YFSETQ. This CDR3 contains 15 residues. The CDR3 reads CASRTPTGAHGTQYF. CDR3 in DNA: TGCGCCAGCAGGACCCCGACGGGGGCGCATGGGACCCAGTACTTC.

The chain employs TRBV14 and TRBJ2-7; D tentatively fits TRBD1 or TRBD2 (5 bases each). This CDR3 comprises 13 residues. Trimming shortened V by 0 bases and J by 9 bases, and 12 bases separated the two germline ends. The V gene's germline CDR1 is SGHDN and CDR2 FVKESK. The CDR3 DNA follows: TGTGCCAGCAGCCAAGAGGTGGGGGTAAGGCAGTACTTC. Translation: CASSQEVGVRQYF.

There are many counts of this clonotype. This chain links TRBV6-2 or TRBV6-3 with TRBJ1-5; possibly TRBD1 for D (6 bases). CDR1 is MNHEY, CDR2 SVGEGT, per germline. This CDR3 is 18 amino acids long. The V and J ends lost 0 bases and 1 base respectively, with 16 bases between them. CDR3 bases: TGTGCCAGCAGTTACTCGGCCTCGGGGGGCGCGAGCAATCAGCCCCAGCATTTT. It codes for CASSYSASGGASNQPQHF.

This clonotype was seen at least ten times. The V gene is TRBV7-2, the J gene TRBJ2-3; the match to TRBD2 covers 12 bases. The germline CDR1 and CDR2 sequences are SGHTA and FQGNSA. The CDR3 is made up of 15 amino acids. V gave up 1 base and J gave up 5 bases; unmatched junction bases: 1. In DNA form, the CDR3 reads TGTGCCAGCAGCTTAGGACTAGCGGGAGAAGATACGCAGTATTTT. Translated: CASSLGLAGEDTQYF.

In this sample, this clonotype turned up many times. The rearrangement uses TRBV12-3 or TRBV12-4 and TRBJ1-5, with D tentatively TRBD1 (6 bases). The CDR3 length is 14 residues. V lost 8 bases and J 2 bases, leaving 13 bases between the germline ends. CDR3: CASSGAGGNQPQHF. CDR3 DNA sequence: TGTGCCAGCTCTGGGGCAGGGGGCAATCAGCCCCAGCATTTT.

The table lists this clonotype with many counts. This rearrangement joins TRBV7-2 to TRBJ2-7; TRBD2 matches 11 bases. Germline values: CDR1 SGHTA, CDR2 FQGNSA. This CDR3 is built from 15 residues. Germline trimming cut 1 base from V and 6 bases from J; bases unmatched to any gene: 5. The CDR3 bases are TGTGCCAGCAGCTTAGTAGGGCTAGCGGGAGGCGAGCAGTACTTC. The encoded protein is CASSLVGLAGGEQYF. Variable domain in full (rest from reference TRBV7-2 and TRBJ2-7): GAGVSQSPSNKVTEKGKDVELRCDPISGHTALYWYRQSLGQGLEFLIYFQGNSAPDKSGLPSDRFSAERTGGSVSTLTIQRTQQEDSAVYLCASSLVGLAGGEQYFGPGTRLTVT.

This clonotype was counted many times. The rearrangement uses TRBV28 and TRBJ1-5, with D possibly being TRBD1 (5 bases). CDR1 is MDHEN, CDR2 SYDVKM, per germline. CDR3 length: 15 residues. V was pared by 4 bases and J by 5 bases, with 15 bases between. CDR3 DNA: TGTGCCAGCAGTTCAAAGGGACGGGGGGATCAGCCCCAGCATTTT. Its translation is CASSSKGRGDQPQHF.

In DNA form, the CDR3 reads TGTGCCTGGAGAGGAGGTCAGGCTGGCACAGATACGCAGTATTTT. Translating it yields CAWRGGQAGTDTQYF. This chain connects TRBV30 to TRBJ2-3; D is perhaps TRBD2 (5 bases). The germline V and J ends were trimmed by 3 bases and 1 base, with 14 bases remaining between them. Looked up from germline, CDR1 is GTSNPN and CDR2 is SVGIG (reference sequence). CDR3 size: 15 residues.

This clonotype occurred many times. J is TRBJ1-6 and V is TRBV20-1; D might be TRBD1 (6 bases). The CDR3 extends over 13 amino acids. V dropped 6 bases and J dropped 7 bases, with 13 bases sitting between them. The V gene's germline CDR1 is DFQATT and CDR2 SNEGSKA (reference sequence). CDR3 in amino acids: CSAKTGSNSPLHF. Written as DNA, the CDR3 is TGCAGTGCAAAGACAGGCTCGAATTCACCCCTCCACTTT.

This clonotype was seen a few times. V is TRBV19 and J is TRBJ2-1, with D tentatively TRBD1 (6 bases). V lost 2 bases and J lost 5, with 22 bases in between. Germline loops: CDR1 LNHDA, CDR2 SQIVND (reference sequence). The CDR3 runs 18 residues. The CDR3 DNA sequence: TGTGCCAGTAGTATACCGATCCCAGCGGCTGGGGGCAACAATGAGCAGTTCTTC. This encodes CASSIPIPAAGGNNEQFF.

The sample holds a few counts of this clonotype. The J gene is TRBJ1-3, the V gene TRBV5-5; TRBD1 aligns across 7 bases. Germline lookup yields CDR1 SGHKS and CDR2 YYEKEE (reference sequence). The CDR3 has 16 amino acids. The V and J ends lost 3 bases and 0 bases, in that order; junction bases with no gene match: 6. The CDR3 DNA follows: TGTGCCAGCAGCTGGGAGGGGGCTCGCTCTGGAAACACCATATATTTT. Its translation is CASSWEGARSGNTIYF.

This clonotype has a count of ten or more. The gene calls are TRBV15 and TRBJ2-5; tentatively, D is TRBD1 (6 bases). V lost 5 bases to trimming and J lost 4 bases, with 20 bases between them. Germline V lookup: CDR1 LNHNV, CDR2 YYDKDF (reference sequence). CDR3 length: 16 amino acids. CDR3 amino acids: CATSLYDRRFGETQYF. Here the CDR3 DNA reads TGTGCCACCAGCTTATACGACAGGCGGTTCGGAGAGACCCAGTACTTC.

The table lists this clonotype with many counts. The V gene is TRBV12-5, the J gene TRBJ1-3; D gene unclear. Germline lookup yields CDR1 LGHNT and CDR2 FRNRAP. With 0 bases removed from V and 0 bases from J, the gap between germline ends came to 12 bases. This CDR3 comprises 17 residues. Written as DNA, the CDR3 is TGTGCTAGTGGTTTGGTAATCACCACGGACTCTGGAAACACCATATATTTT. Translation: CASGLVITTDSGNTIYF.

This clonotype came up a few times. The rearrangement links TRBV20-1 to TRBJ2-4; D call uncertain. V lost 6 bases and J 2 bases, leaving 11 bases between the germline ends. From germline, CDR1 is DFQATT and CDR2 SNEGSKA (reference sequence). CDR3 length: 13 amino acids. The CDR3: CSAGSLTKNIQYF. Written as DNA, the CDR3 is TGCAGTGCGGGTTCCCTAACCAAAAACATTCAGTACTTC.

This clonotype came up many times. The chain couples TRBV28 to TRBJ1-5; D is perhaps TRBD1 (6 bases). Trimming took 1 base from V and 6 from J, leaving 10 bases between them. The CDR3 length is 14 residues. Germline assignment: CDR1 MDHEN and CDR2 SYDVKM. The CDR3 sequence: CASSLYRATQPQHF. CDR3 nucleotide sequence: TGTGCCAGCAGTTTATACAGGGCTACTCAGCCCCAGCATTTT.

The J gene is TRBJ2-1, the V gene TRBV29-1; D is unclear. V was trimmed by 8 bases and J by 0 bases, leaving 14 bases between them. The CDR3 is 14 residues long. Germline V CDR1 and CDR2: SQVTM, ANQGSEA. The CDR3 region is CSPTLTFSYNEQFF. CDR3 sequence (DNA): TGCAGCCCGACGCTGACCTTCTCCTACAATGAGCAGTTCTTC.

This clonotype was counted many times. CDR3 DNA sequence: TGCAGTGCCGATAATCTCTTGACTAGCGGGGGGGGTGTGTTAGATACGCAGTATTTT. Amino acid sequence: CSADNLLTSGGGVLDTQYF. The V gene is TRBV20-1, the J gene TRBJ2-3; 14 nucleotides line up with TRBD2. Trimming cost V 6 bases and J 5 bases; bases outside gene matches: 19. Germline-derived CDR1 and CDR2 are DFQATT and SNEGSKA (reference sequence). The CDR3 has 19 residues.